Listed here are 6 T cell receptor beta chains from one sample, sequenced in a study of blood T cell repertoires in COVID-19. Clones were read by immunoSEQ multiplex PCR, and TCRdb kept only the in-frame ones, dropping some. This repertoire shows about 670,000 clones, over 80% found once; its top ten account for over 0.2%. The sequenced sample consisted of peripheral blood. These receptors were taken from a woman under 30 with acute or convalescent COVID-19.

V gene TRBV27 combines with J gene TRBJ2-1; 10 nucleotides agree with TRBD1. Germline trimming cut 5 bases from V and 8 bases from J; bases unmatched to any gene: 9. This CDR3 spans 15 amino acids. From germline, CDR1 is MNHEY and CDR2 SMNVEV (reference sequence). Written as DNA, the CDR3 is TGTGCCAGCAGTACAACCCGGACAGGGGGGGATGAGCAGTTCTTC. It yields the protein CASSTTRTGGDEQFF.

The chain carries TRBV18 and TRBJ2-7; a possible D gene is TRBD1 (5 bases). CDR1 is KGHSH, CDR2 LQKENI, per germline. Trimming removed 3 bases at V and 0 bases at J, with 9 bases between. This CDR3 spans 14 amino acids. CDR3 bases: TGTGCCAGCTCACCGGGGCGGAACTCCTACGAGCAGTACTTC. It translates to CASSPGRNSYEQYF.

The J gene is TRBJ1-2, the V gene TRBV4-2; 11 bases are shared with TRBD1. This CDR3 has 16 amino acids. CDR1 LGHNA and CDR2 YNFKEQ come from the germline V gene. The J segment lost 7 bases and the V segment lost 2 bases, leaving 9 bases of the junction unmatched. CDR3 amino acids: CASSQQGQGAMGGYTF. For the CDR3, the DNA is TGTGCCAGCAGCCAACAAGGACAGGGGGCCATGGGTGGCTACACCTTC.

The V call is TRBV19, the J call TRBJ1-1; tentatively, D is TRBD1 (5 bases). The CDR3 consists of 14 residues. Germline V gives CDR1 LNHDA, CDR2 SQIVND (reference sequence). V lost 3 bases and J lost 1, with 9 bases in between. The CDR3 protein is CASSIPTGNTEAFF. CDR3 nucleotide sequence: TGTGCCAGTAGTATCCCTACAGGGAACACTGAAGCTTTCTTT.

This rearrangement joins TRBV5-5 to TRBJ1-2; D gene unclear. The V gene lost 4 bases and the J gene lost 3 bases, with 16 bases spanning the gap. CDR3 length: 15 amino acids. Per germline, CDR1 SGHKS and CDR2 YYEKEE (reference sequence). The CDR3 sequence is CASSQNPHGDYGYTF. The CDR3 DNA sequence: TGTGCCAGCAGCCAAAATCCACACGGAGACTATGGCTACACCTTC. Full variable domain (outside the CDR3, taken from reference TRBV5-5 and TRBJ1-2): DAGVTQSPTHLIKTRGQQVTLRCSPISGHKSVSWYQQVLGQGPQFIFQYYEKEERGRGNFPDRFSARQFPNYSSELNVNALLLGDSALYLCASSQNPHGDYGYTFGSGTRLTVV.

The chain carries TRBV3-1 (or the pseudogene TRBV3-2) and TRBJ1-5; 7 bases line up with TRBD1. The CDR3 consists of 15 residues. V was clipped by 4 bases and J by 2 bases; unmatched bases: 5. The germline CDR1 and CDR2 sequences are LGHDT and YNNKEL (reference sequence). The CDR3 DNA reads as TGTGCCAGCAGCCTCTCGACAGGGCGCAATCAGCCCCAGCATTTT. Its protein is CASSLSTGRNQPQHF.